One T cell receptor beta chain is described in this entry. The CDR3 covers 17 residues. V was pared by 5 bases and J by 8 bases, with 25 bases between. Germline V lookup: CDR1 MDHEN, CDR2 SYDVKM. This sample is part of a study of PD-1 blockade in mismatch repair-deficient tumors. Some clones are missing from TCRdb's copy, which holds only in-frame ones; the method was immunoSEQ multiplex PCR. The table has tens of thousands of clones, around 88% seen once; the top ten hold about 14%. The chain recombines TRBV28 with TRBJ2-1; no reliable D call. This clonotype originated in an adult with mismatch repair-deficient cancer. The sequencing here drew on peripheral blood, taken 52 weeks after starting pembrolizumab. CDR3 amino acids: CASSPGRAFWSFDEQFF. The DNA for the CDR3 is TGTGCCAGCAGTCCCGGACGAGCTTTTTGGAGTTTCGATGAGCAGTTCTTC. The whole variable domain, filled in from reference TRBV28 and TRBJ2-1, reads DVKVTQSSRYLVKRTGEKVFLECVQDMDHENMFWYRQDPGLGLRLIYFSYDVKMKEKGDIPEGYSVSREKKERFSLILESASTNQTSMYLCASSPGRAFWSFDEQFFGPGTRLTVL.